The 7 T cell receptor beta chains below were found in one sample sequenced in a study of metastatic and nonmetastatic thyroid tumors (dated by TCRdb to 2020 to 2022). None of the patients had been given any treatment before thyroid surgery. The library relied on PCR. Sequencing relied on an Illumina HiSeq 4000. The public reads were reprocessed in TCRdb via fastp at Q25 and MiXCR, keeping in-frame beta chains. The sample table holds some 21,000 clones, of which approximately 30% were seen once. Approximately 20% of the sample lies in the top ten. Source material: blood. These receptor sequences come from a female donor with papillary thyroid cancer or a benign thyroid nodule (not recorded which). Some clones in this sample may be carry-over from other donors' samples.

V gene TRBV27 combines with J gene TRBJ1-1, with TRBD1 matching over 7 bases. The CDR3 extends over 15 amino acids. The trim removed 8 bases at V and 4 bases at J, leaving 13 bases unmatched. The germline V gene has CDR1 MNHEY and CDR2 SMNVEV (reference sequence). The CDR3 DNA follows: TGTGCCAGCTGTACAGCTTCCAGGGGGGCCACTGAAGCTTTCTTT. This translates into CASCTASRGATEAFF.

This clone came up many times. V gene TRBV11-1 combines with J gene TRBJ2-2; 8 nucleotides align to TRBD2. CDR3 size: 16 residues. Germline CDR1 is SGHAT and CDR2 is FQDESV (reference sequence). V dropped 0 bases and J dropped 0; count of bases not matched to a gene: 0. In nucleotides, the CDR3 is TGTGCCAGCAGCTTAGCTAGCGGGACGAACACCGGGGAGCTGTTTTTT. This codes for CASSLASGTNTGELFF.

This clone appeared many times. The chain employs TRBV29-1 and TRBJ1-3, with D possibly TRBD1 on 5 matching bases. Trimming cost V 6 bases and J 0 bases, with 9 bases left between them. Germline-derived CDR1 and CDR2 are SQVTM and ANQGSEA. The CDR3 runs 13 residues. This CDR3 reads CSVPGPSGNTIYF. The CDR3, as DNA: TGCAGCGTACCAGGGCCCTCTGGAAACACCATATATTTT.

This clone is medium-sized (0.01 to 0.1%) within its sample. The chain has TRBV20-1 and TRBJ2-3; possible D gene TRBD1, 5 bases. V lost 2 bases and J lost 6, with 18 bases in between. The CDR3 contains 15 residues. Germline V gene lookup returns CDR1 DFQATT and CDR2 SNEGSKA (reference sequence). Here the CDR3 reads CSARHPAQVDDTQYF. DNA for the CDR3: TGCAGTGCTAGACACCCGGCACAGGTTGATGATACGCAGTATTTT.

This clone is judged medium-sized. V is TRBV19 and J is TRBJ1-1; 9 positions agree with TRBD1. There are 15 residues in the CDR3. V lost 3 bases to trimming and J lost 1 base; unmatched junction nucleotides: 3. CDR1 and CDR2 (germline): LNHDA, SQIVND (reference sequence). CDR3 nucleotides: TGTGCCAGTAGTATCCCGGGACAGGGGAACACTGAAGCTTTCTTT. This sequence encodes CASSIPGQGNTEAFF.

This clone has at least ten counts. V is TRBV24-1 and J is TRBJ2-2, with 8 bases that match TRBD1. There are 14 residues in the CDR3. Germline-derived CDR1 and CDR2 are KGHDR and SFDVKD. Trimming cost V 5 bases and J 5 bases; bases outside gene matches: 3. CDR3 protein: CATSGQGATGELFF. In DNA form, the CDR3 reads TGTGCCACCAGTGGGCAGGGGGCAACCGGGGAGCTGTTTTTT.

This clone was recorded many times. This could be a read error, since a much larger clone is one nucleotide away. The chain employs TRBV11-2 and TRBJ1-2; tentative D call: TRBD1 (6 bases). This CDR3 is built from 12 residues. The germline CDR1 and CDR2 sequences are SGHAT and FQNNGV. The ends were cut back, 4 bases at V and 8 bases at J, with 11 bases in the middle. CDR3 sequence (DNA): TGTGCCAGCAGCTCTAGAGGGGGGGGCTACACCTTC. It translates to CASSSRGGGYTF.